The 21 T cell receptor beta chains below were found in one sample sequenced in a study of blood T cell repertoires in COVID-19. Generated by immunoSEQ multiplex PCR, the TCRdb table keeps only in-frame clones and is missing some. The profile shows a few hundred thousand clones, roughly 85% of them singletons. The sample taken for sequencing was peripheral blood. The receptors here all came from a woman aged 18-35 years with acute or convalescent COVID-19.

V usage is TRBV6-2 or TRBV6-3 and J usage is TRBJ2-7, with 9 bases lining up with TRBD2. Trimming took 5 bases from V and 7 from J; bases not matched to a gene: 21. This CDR3 has 18 amino acids. CDR1 and CDR2 from the germline V gene are MNHEY and SVGEGT. The CDR3 sequence is CASSHLWTSDGDGREQYF. The CDR3, as DNA: TGTGCCAGCAGTCACCTTTGGACTAGCGATGGCGATGGACGGGAGCAGTACTTC.

Ten or more counts support this clone. The genes are TRBV28 and TRBJ1-3; 7 bases align to TRBD1. The V segment lost 6 bases and the J segment 3 bases; nucleotides outside the gene matches: 8. Germline CDR1 is MDHEN and CDR2 is SYDVKM. The length of the CDR3 is 15 residues. The CDR3 protein is CASSSTGQRGNTIYF. The CDR3 region has the DNA TGTGCCAGCAGCTCGACAGGGCAGCGTGGAAACACCATATATTTT.

This chain joins TRBV5-1 and TRBJ1-2, with TRBD1 identical over 10 bases. V lost 3 bases to trimming and J lost 4 bases; unmatched junction nucleotides: 9. CDR1 is SGHRS, CDR2 YFSETQ, per germline. The CDR3 length is 16 residues. CDR3 nucleotide sequence: TGCGCCAGCAGCTGGGAGACAGGGGGCGGTGCCTATGGCTACACCTTC. Its translation: CASSWETGGGAYGYTF.

The chain joins TRBV9 to TRBJ2-3; 14 nucleotides line up with TRBD2. After removal of 3 bases from V and 1 base from J, the junction contained 4 bases not matched to a gene. Germline lookup yields CDR1 SGDLS and CDR2 YYNGEE. CDR3 length: 17 amino acids. The DNA for the CDR3 is TGTGCCAGCAGCGCCCGACTAGCGGGAGGGCGCACAGATACGCAGTATTTT. Translation: CASSARLAGGRTDTQYF.

The chain carries TRBV18 and TRBJ1-1, with 7 bases matching TRBD1. Unmatched junction bases numbered 8, after V lost 0 bases and J lost 4 bases. There are 16 residues in the CDR3. Germline loops: CDR1 KGHSH, CDR2 LQKENI. For the CDR3, the DNA is TGTGCCAGCTCACCACCGACAGGGTACGTCGGCACTGAAGCTTTCTTT. As protein: CASSPPTGYVGTEAFF.

This clone was seen ten or more times. The V and J genes are TRBV3-1 (or the pseudogene TRBV3-2) and TRBJ1-2; D gene unclear. Per germline, CDR1 LGHDT and CDR2 YNNKEL (reference sequence). V lost 1 base, J lost 4 bases, and 16 bases lay in between. This CDR3 contains 16 residues. The CDR3 loop reads CASSQGPDGGSYGYTF. DNA of the CDR3: TGTGCCAGCAGCCAAGGTCCGGACGGCGGGTCCTATGGCTACACCTTC.

V and J are TRBV5-1 and TRBJ2-3; TRBD1 aligns across 8 bases. Germline CDR1 and CDR2: SGHRS and YFSETQ. The CDR3 has 14 residues. With 3 bases clipped from V and 2 bases from J, the junction kept 2 bases outside the gene matches. CDR3 sequence (DNA): TGCGCCAGCAGCTCGGGACAGGACACAGATACGCAGTATTTT. This sequence encodes CASSSGQDTDTQYF.

The table lists this clone with a few counts. The genes are TRBV6-4 and TRBJ1-1; the match to TRBD1 covers 7 bases. The CDR3 totals 13 residues. V lost 6 bases and J lost 1; bases outside the gene matches: 2. Germline loops: CDR1 MRHNA, CDR2 SNTAGT. CDR3 sequence reads: CASRGQSNTEAFF. The DNA of the CDR3 is TGTGCCAGCAGGGGACAGTCGAACACTGAAGCTTTCTTT.

This rearrangement joins TRBV11-2 to TRBJ1-1; 7 bases fit TRBD1. CDR1 and CDR2 (germline): SGHAT, FQNNGV. CDR3 length equals 16 residues. V lost 1 base, J lost 1 base, and 6 bases stayed unmatched. CDR3 sequence (DNA): TGTGCCAGCAGCTTAGGGGGGAACAGGGGGAACACTGAAGCTTTCTTT. Amino acid sequence: CASSLGGNRGNTEAFF.

This chain uses TRBV18 with TRBJ1-5; 9 positions match TRBD1. The CDR3 consists of 13 residues. The J segment lost 11 bases and the V segment lost 6 bases, leaving 8 bases of the junction unmatched. The germline V gene has CDR1 KGHSH and CDR2 LQKENI. The CDR3 DNA is TGTGCCAGCTCGTCACAGGGGGCAACGGCCCAGCATTTT. Its protein product is CASSSQGATAQHF. The full variable domain, completed using reference TRBV18 and TRBJ1-5, is NAGVMQNPRHLVRRRGQEARLRCSPMKGHSHVYWYRQLPEEGLKFMVYLQKENIIDESGMPKERFSAEFPKEGPSILRIQQVVRGDSAAYFCASSSQGATAQHFGDGTRLSIL.

This rearrangement joins TRBV4-1 to TRBJ2-7, with 10 bases that match TRBD2. Germline values: CDR1 MGHRA, CDR2 YSYEKL. This CDR3 is built from 16 residues. V lost 4 bases, J lost 4 bases, and 10 bases stayed unmatched. The CDR3 region is CASSRHRGTSAYEQYF. CDR3 nucleotide sequence: TGCGCCAGCAGCCGACACCGGGGGACTAGCGCTTACGAGCAGTACTTC.

This chain uses TRBV19 with TRBJ1-5; 7 bases are shared with TRBD1. The germline CDR1 and CDR2 sequences are LNHDA and SQIVND (reference sequence). Germline trimming cut 7 bases from V and 7 bases from J; bases unmatched to any gene: 13. The CDR3 extends over 15 amino acids. This CDR3 reads CASTSDRTTFQPQHF. The CDR3 nucleotides read TGTGCCAGTACCTCGGACAGGACGACCTTCCAGCCCCAGCATTTT.

The chain carries TRBV2 and TRBJ1-2, with 7 bases matching TRBD1. CDR1 is SNHLY and CDR2 is FYNNEI in the germline V gene. V lost 7 bases to trimming and J lost 4 bases; unmatched junction nucleotides: 18. This CDR3 contains 17 residues. CDR3 in amino acids: CASNENREGAPFYGYTF. DNA for the CDR3: TGTGCCAGCAACGAAAATCGCGAGGGGGCCCCCTTCTATGGCTACACCTTC.

The rearrangement links TRBV19 to TRBJ1-2; D uncertain. Trimming cost V 3 bases and J 4 bases, with 12 bases left between them. The length of the CDR3 is 14 residues. Germline-derived CDR1 and CDR2 are LNHDA and SQIVND (reference sequence). The chain's CDR3 is CASSMSGGFYGYTF. For the CDR3, the DNA is TGTGCCAGTAGTATGAGTGGAGGTTTCTATGGCTACACCTTC.

This chain connects TRBV12-3 or TRBV12-4 to TRBJ2-2; TRBD2 might be the D (6 bases). The CDR3 has 12 residues. V dropped 6 bases and J dropped 6 bases, with 8 bases sitting between them. The CDR3 nucleotides read TGTGCCAGCAGGACTAGATCCGGGGAGCTGTTTTTT. Translating it yields CASRTRSGELFF.

J is TRBJ2-7 and V is TRBV6-6, with D unclear. The CDR3 runs 12 residues. The V and J ends lost 5 bases and 4 bases respectively, with 9 bases between them. CDR1 is MNHNY and CDR2 is SVGAGI in the germline V gene (reference sequence). The CDR3 sequence is CASSRRLYEQYF. CDR3 nucleotides: TGTGCCAGCAGTCGCCGTCTTTACGAGCAGTACTTC.

This sequence joins TRBV5-1 and TRBJ2-1, with a weak D call TRBD1 (7 bases). Per the germline V gene, CDR1 is SGHRS and CDR2 is YFSETQ. The CDR3 length is 14 residues. The V and J ends lost 4 bases and 9 bases respectively, with 17 bases between them. The CDR3 spells CASSGPGGNVEQFF. The CDR3 region has the DNA TGCGCCAGCAGCGGCCCAGGGGGGAACGTTGAGCAGTTCTTC.

Note on this clone: Other DNA sequences in this sample translate to the same CDR3. This chain uses TRBV18 with TRBJ2-7; no firm D call. Between the trimmed V and J ends, which lost 0 bases and 1 base, there was a span of 4 bases. CDR1 and CDR2 from the germline V gene are KGHSH and LQKENI. The CDR3 runs 13 residues. CDR3 protein: CASSPPGSYEQYF. The CDR3 nucleotides are TGTGCCAGCTCACCACCCGGGTCCTACGAGCAGTACTTC.

The rearrangement uses TRBV4-1 and TRBJ2-2, with 8 positions matching TRBD2. Germline V gene lookup returns CDR1 MGHRA and CDR2 YSYEKL. The CDR3 runs to 17 residues. V shed 3 bases, J shed 4 bases, and the junction held 10 bases outside the gene matches. CDR3 loop: CASSHVSGTTGTGELFF. The CDR3 region has the DNA TGCGCCAGCAGCCACGTTAGCGGGACGACGGGCACCGGGGAGCTGTTTTTT.

The V call is TRBV9, the J call TRBJ1-4, with D tentatively TRBD1 (6 bases). Germline-derived CDR1 and CDR2 are SGDLS and YYNGEE. This CDR3 is 14 amino acids long. The V gene lost 0 bases and the J gene lost 7 bases, with 10 bases spanning the gap. CDR3 sequence (DNA): TGTGCCAGCAGCGTAGACAGGGTGGGTGAAAAACTGTTTTTT. Translation: CASSVDRVGEKLFF.

The chain has TRBV6-5 and TRBJ2-7; 7 bases match TRBD1. This CDR3 has 14 residues. The V gene's germline CDR1 is MNHEY and CDR2 SVGAGI. V lost 5 bases, J lost 5 bases, and 9 bases stayed unmatched. DNA for the CDR3: TGTGCCAGCAGTCGAGACAGGGAGCGCCACGAGCAGTACTTC. Translation gives CASSRDRERHEQYF.